This TCR beta chain came from a study of shared clonotypes between healthy human individuals. The CDR3 is made up of 21 amino acids. The V and J ends lost 1 base and 0 bases respectively, with 25 bases between them. The germline gives CDR1 MGHRA, CDR2 YSYEKL. With respect to this clone: Its target is not known.

The method was immunoSEQ multiplex PCR; TCRdb's version includes in-frame clones alone and lacks a portion of them. Among millions of clones listed, approximately 90% were seen once. Overall study findings and caveats: Collection of samples was limited to blood; tissue repertoires likely differ. Among donors, the sharing of clonotypes was expected to be influenced by sequencing depth. It was the few donors that limited the genetic and exposure-history diversity represented.

This TCR was sampled from a man between 18 and 29 years old in good health. Specimen: naive CD4+ T cells sorted from blood. As for subset: CD45RA+ positively selected. The chain combines TRBV4-1 with TRBJ1-5; the D gene is possibly TRBD1 (6 bases). The CDR3 region has the DNA TGCGCCAGCAGCCAAGTTGGATTACGCGCAGGACAGCCCTATAGCAATCAGCCCCAGCATTTT. This codes for CASSQVGLRAGQPYSNQPQHF.